This note documents a single T cell receptor (beta chain) sequence. TCRdb reanalysed the 5' RACE reads using MiXCR and keeps one entry per CDR3 protein. The sample includes a few hundred thousand distinct CDR3 sequences, almost 4% seen only once; the top ten take approximately 24%. These data belong to a study of T cells after yellow fever vaccination. This receptor was obtained from a man aged 18 to 29 who received the YFV17D yellow fever vaccine. Sequencing was performed on PBMCs, taken 5 days after the yellow fever booster vaccination.

The CDR3 here is CSASFAANTGELFF. In DNA, the CDR3 is TGCAGTGCTAGCTTTGCCGCGAACACCGGGGAGCTGTTTTTT. V is TRBV20-1 and J is TRBJ2-2; D is uncertain. The CDR3 is 14 amino acids. CDR1 DFQATT and CDR2 SNEGSKA come from the germline V gene (reference sequence). V lost 3 bases and J lost 0, with 8 bases in between.